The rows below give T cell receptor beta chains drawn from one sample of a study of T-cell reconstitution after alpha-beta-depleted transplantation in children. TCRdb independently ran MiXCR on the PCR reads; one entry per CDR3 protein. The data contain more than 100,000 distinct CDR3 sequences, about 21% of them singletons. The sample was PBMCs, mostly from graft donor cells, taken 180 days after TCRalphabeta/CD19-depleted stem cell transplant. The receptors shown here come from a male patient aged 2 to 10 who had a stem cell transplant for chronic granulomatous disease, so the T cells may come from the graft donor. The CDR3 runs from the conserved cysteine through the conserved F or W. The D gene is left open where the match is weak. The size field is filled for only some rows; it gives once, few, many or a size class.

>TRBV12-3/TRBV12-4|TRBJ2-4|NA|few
TGTGCCAGCAGTTCCGACAGGTTCCTAGCCAAAAACATTCAGTACTTC
CASSSDRFLAKNIQYF
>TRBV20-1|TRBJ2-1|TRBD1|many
TGCAGTGCGAGTCGGGGGACAGGGCAGTTCTTC
CSASRGTGQFF
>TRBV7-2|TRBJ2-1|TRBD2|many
TGTGCCAGCAGCTTAGGCTCTAGCGGGGGGTTCAATGAGCAGTTCTTC
CASSLGSSGGFNEQFF
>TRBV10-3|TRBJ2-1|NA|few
TGTGCCATCAGTGAGTTCACTAGCGGGACAGGGAATGAGCAGTTCTTC
CAISEFTSGTGNEQFF
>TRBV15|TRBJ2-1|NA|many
TGTGCCACCAGCAGGACCTACCGCCAGGAGAGTCAGGAGCAGTTCTTC
CATSRTYRQESQEQFF
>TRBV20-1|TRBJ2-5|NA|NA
TGCAGTGCTAGACGAGGGGCGGAGACCCAGTACTTC
CSARRGAETQYF
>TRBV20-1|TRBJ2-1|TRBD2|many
TGCAGTGCTAACCCGAGGACTAGCGGGGAATTCGGGAATGAGCAGTTCTTC
CSANPRTSGEFGNEQFF
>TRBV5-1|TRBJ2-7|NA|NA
TGCGCCAGCAGCTTGACTAGCAGCTACGAGCAGTACTTC
CASSLTSSYEQYF
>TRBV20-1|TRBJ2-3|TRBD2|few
TGCAGTGCGCGGGGGACTAGTCACGATACGCAGTATTTT
CSARGTSHDTQYF
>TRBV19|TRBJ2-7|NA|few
TGTGCCAGTAGTATCCGGGCTAGCAGCGAGCAGTACTTC
CASSIRASSEQYF
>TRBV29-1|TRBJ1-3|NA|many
TGCAGCGTTGAAACTGACGGGACCATATATTTT
CSVETDGTIYF
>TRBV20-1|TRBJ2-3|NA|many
TGCAGTGCTAGACGGGACATCATGCAGTATTTT
CSARRDIMQYF
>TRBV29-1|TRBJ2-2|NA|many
TGCAGCGTTAAAGATTGGAGGAACGGGGAGCTGTTTTTT
CSVKDWRNGELFF
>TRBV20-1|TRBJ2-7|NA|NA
TGCAGTGCACTCCTACCGGGCCCTTACGAGCAGTACTTC
CSALLPGPYEQYF
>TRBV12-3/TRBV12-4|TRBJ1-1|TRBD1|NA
TGTGCCAGCAGTTTCGGACAGGGATGGAGGAACACTGAAGCTTTCTTT
CASSFGQGWRNTEAFF
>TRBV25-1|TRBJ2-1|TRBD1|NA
TGTGCCAGCAGTGAGGACAGGACATACAATGAGCAGTTCTTC
CASSEDRTYNEQFF
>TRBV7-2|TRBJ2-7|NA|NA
TGTGCCAGCAGCTTAGCCGGGGAAGAGCAGTACTTC
CASSLAGEEQYF
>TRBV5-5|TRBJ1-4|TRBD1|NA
TGTGCCAGCAGCTTGCACGTCTTTACAGGGGTGGTTGAAAAACTGTTTTTT
CASSLHVFTGVVEKLFF
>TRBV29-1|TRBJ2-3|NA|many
TGCAGCGTTCTTTACACAGATACGCAGTATTTT
CSVLYTDTQYF
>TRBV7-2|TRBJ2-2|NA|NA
TGTGCCAGCAGCTCGGAACTGAACACCGGGGAGCTGTTTTTT
CASSSELNTGELFF
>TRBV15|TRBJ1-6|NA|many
TGTGCCACCAGCAGGGCAAAGAGTTCACCCCTCCACTTT
CATSRAKSSPLHF